This is a list of T cell receptor beta chains from one sample in a study of blood T cells in healthy people across ages. TCRdb reprocessed the 5' RACE reads with MiXCR, giving one entry per CDR3 protein. The sample holds 550,000 to 650,000 distinct CDR3 sequences, 25% to 35% seen once. These data also formed part of another study, on T cells of mothers and their children.

Input material: blood. The receptors derive from a boy aged 2 to 9 in good health. CDR3s include the opening cysteine and the closing phenylalanine or tryptophan. Fields, in order: D gene, clone size, J gene, V gene, CDR3 protein, CDR3 DNA. D genes are given only for firm matches. Some rows have no size entry. The others give once, few or many, or a class for an expanded clone.

>-|-|TRBJ2-7|TRBV5-6
CASSLVRGKTYEQYF
TGTGCCAGCAGCTTGGTCAGGGGAAAGACCTACGAGCAGTACTTC
>-|-|TRBJ2-2|TRBV6-5
CASSLRVNTGELFF
TGTGCCAGCAGTCTCAGGGTTAACACCGGGGAGCTGTTTTTT
>-|-|TRBJ2-7|TRBV5-1
CASSLPADSYEQYF
TGCGCCAGCAGCTTGCCGGCGGACTCCTACGAGCAGTACTTC
>-|-|TRBJ2-1|TRBV5-6
CASSPNHGKYNEQFF
TGTGCCAGCAGCCCGAATCACGGGAAGTACAATGAGCAGTTCTTC
>TRBD1|-|TRBJ2-5|TRBV3-1
CASSQGDRVGEETQYF
TGTGCCAGCAGCCAAGGGGACAGGGTCGGTGAAGAGACCCAGTACTTC
>TRBD1|few|TRBJ2-7|TRBV27
CASSLGGQGREQYF
TGTGCCAGCAGCCTTGGGGGACAGGGGAGAGAGCAGTACTTC
>-|-|TRBJ1-1|TRBV27
CASSLRAWVPEAFF
TGTGCCAGCAGTTTAAGGGCCTGGGTACCTGAAGCTTTCTTT
>-|-|TRBJ2-7|TRBV7-9
CASSLDPTRDEQYF
TGTGCCAGCAGCTTAGACCCGACGCGAGACGAGCAGTACTTC
>TRBD2|few|TRBJ2-1|TRBV11-2
CASSLERGREVPLDGNEQFF
TGTGCCAGCAGCTTAGAACGGGGGCGGGAGGTCCCTCTTGATGGCAATGAGCAGTTCTTC
>-|-|TRBJ1-3|TRBV19
CASSSEAFFPQF
TGTGCCAGTAGCTCGGAGGCGTTTTTCCCTCAATTT
>TRBD2|few|TRBJ2-1|TRBV6-2/TRBV6-3
CASSQGLAGQQFF
TGTGCCAGCAGTCAGGGACTAGCGGGGCAGCAGTTCTTC
>-|-|TRBJ1-1|TRBV12-3/TRBV12-4
CASSSSGGGTEAFF
TGTGCCAGCAGCTCAAGTGGGGGGGGAACTGAAGCTTTCTTT
>-|-|TRBJ2-4|TRBV29-1
CSVDAGENIQYF
TGCAGCGTTGACGCAGGGGAGAACATTCAGTACTTC
>TRBD2|-|TRBJ2-3|TRBV28
CASSLPTSGTDTQYF
TGTGCCAGCAGTTTACCCACTAGCGGGACAGATACGCAGTATTTT
>TRBD1|few|TRBJ1-2|TRBV12-3/TRBV12-4
CASSLVQGDYGYTF
TGTGCCAGCAGTTTAGTGCAGGGGGACTATGGCTACACCTTC
>-|few|TRBJ1-2|TRBV4-1
CASSQGIKGRYGYTF
TGCGCCAGCAGCCAAGGCATTAAGGGGAGGTATGGCTACACCTTC
>-|-|TRBJ1-2|TRBV27
CASSFGRGAHGYTF
TGTGCCAGCAGTTTCGGCAGGGGAGCCCATGGCTACACCTTC
>TRBD1|-|TRBJ2-3|TRBV7-9
CASRPTGTASTDTQYF
TGTGCCAGCAGACCTACCGGGACAGCTAGCACAGATACGCAGTATTTT
>-|-|TRBJ2-7|TRBV28
CASSPRDGFYKQYF
TGTGCCAGCAGTCCCCGGGACGGGTTTTATAAGCAGTACTTC
>-|-|TRBJ2-1|TRBV3-1
CASSQDSNSYNEQFF
TGTGCCAGCAGCCAAGACTCGAACTCCTACAATGAGCAGTTCTTC
>-|few|TRBJ1-5|TRBV6-6
CASRPQGSGTQPQHF
TGTGCCAGCAGACCGCAGGGGAGTGGGACTCAGCCCCAGCATTTT
>TRBD1|-|TRBJ2-5|TRBV18
CASSPPGTGETQYF
TGTGCCAGCTCACCACCAGGGACAGGAGAGACCCAGTACTTC
>-|few|TRBJ1-2|TRBV25-1
CASSGLTVPGALPGGGYTF
TGTGCCAGCAGTGGTCTAACAGTACCAGGGGCCCTGCCTGGGGGGGGCTACACCTTC
>TRBD1|-|TRBJ2-6|TRBV5-6
CASSSGQPMKDGANVLTF
TGTGCCAGCAGCTCGGGACAGCCCATGAAAGATGGGGCCAACGTCCTGACTTTC
>-|few|TRBJ2-2|TRBV12-3/TRBV12-4
CASRLASRNTGELFF
TGTGCCAGCAGGTTAGCGTCCAGGAACACCGGGGAGCTGTTTTTT
>-|-|TRBJ1-5|TRBV6-6
CASSYGAQGEQPQHF
TGTGCCAGCAGTTACGGGGCCCAGGGTGAGCAGCCCCAGCATTTT
>TRBD2|-|TRBJ2-1|TRBV12-3/TRBV12-4
CASSRPMRLAGYNEQFF
TGTGCCAGCAGTCGACCGATGAGACTAGCGGGCTACAATGAGCAGTTCTTC
>-|-|TRBJ2-2|TRBV3-1
CASSQVGSGELFF
TGTGCCAGCAGCCAAGTAGGGTCCGGGGAGCTGTTTTTT
>TRBD1|few|TRBJ2-5|TRBV12-3/TRBV12-4
CASSRDPTGGETQYF
TGTGCCAGCAGTCGGGACCCCACAGGGGGGGAGACCCAGTACTTC
>-|few|TRBJ1-4|TRBV25-1
CASSSPGGSNEKLFF
TGTGCCAGCAGTTCCCCTGGGGGATCCAATGAAAAACTGTTTTTT
>TRBD1|-|TRBJ2-5|TRBV25-1
CASSDSDRGRETQYF
TGTGCCAGCAGTGATTCGGACAGGGGGCGAGAGACCCAGTACTTC
>-|-|TRBJ2-5|TRBV5-1
CASSLDRHQETQYF
TGCGCCAGCAGCTTGGACAGGCACCAAGAGACCCAGTACTTC
>-|-|TRBJ1-4|TRBV12-3/TRBV12-4
CATALTTGHGLFF
TGTGCCACCGCCCTAACCACGGGTCACGGACTGTTTTTT
>TRBD2|many|TRBJ2-3|TRBV20-1
CSAKLAGGFFTDTQYF
TGCAGTGCTAAGCTAGCGGGGGGATTCTTCACAGATACGCAGTATTTT
>-|-|TRBJ2-3|TRBV20-1
CSAPDGADTQYF
TGCAGTGCTCCGGATGGGGCAGATACGCAGTATTTT
>-|few|TRBJ2-7|TRBV7-2
CASSSTRYYEQYF
TGTGCCAGCAGCTCAACGCGGTATTACGAGCAGTACTTC
>TRBD2|few|TRBJ2-1|TRBV6-1
CASPPGLAAAIRWEQFF
TGTGCCAGCCCTCCTGGACTAGCGGCCGCAATCCGGTGGGAGCAGTTCTTC
>TRBD1|few|TRBJ1-2|TRBV29-1
CSAIPSGRGLYTF
TGCAGCGCGATACCTTCCGGGAGGGGGCTCTACACCTTC
>TRBD2|few|TRBJ2-3|TRBV25-1
CASSDGGGTLPTDTQYF
TGTGCCAGCAGTGACGGCGGGGGGACCCTACCCACAGATACGCAGTATTTT
>-|-|TRBJ1-1|TRBV30
CAWLDGTEAFF
TGTGCCTGGTTGGACGGCACTGAAGCTTTCTTT
>TRBD2|few|TRBJ2-5|TRBV29-1
CSVEGTSGGYQETQYF
TGCAGCGTTGAAGGGACTAGCGGGGGTTACCAAGAGACCCAGTACTTC
>-|few|TRBJ1-6|TRBV4-1
CASTLTDRDSPLHF
TGCGCCAGCACGCTAACCGACCGGGATTCACCCCTCCACTTT
>-|-|TRBJ2-4|TRBV9
CASSGGLKNIQYF
TGTGCCAGCAGCGGGGGGCTCAAAAACATTCAGTACTTC
>-|few|TRBJ1-2|TRBV7-9
CASSLAEVDGYTF
TGTGCCAGCAGCTTAGCGGAAGTCGATGGCTACACCTTC
>-|-|TRBJ2-7|TRBV6-2/TRBV6-3
CASSYPGHLYEQYF
TGTGCCAGCAGTTACCCGGGACATCTCTACGAGCAGTACTTC
>TRBD2|few|TRBJ2-7|TRBV6-5
CASSYPGTSGYEQYF
TGTGCCAGCAGTTATCCCGGGACTAGCGGGTACGAGCAGTACTTC
>-|-|TRBJ2-1|TRBV6-2/TRBV6-3
CASGPAVEQFF
TGTGCCAGCGGTCCGGCGGTTGAGCAGTTCTTC
>-|-|TRBJ2-5|TRBV7-6
CASSLARLGGETQYF
TGTGCCAGCAGCTTAGCTAGACTAGGGGGAGAGACCCAGTACTTC
>-|few|TRBJ2-2|TRBV4-3
CASSQITLQWNTGELFF
TGCGCCAGCAGCCAAATAACCTTGCAGTGGAACACCGGGGAGCTGTTTTTT
>TRBD1|-|TRBJ2-1|TRBV11-2
CASSSYKITGGPYNEQFF
TGTGCCAGCAGCTCTTACAAGATCACAGGGGGCCCCTACAATGAGCAGTTCTTC
>TRBD2|-|TRBJ2-1|TRBV12-3/TRBV12-4
CASSLFVAGGRTSYNEQFF
TGTGCCAGCAGTTTATTTGTAGCGGGAGGGCGAACATCCTACAATGAGCAGTTCTTC
>TRBD2|many|TRBJ2-4|TRBV5-5
CASSRTSGSRENIQYF
TGTGCCAGCAGTAGGACTAGCGGGAGCAGGGAGAACATTCAGTACTTC
>-|-|TRBJ1-4|TRBV23-1
CASSQVRGGDEKLFF
TGCGCCAGCAGTCAAGTTAGGGGTGGCGATGAAAAACTGTTTTTT
>TRBD1|few|TRBJ2-7|TRBV2
CASREDRASSYEQYF
TGTGCCAGCAGAGAAGACAGGGCTAGCTCCTACGAGCAGTACTTC
>TRBD2|few|TRBJ2-3|TRBV3-1
CASSLSGLAGSTDTQYF
TGTGCCAGCAGCCTGTCCGGGCTAGCGGGTAGCACAGATACGCAGTATTTT
>-|-|TRBJ2-3|TRBV10-3
CAIEGNTDTQYF
TGTGCCATCGAGGGAAACACAGATACGCAGTATTTT
>TRBD1|-|TRBJ2-7|TRBV2
CASGGQGLYEQYF
TGTGCCAGCGGGGGACAGGGTTTATACGAGCAGTACTTC
>-|-|TRBJ2-7|TRBV20-1
CSAKGFPSYEQYF
TGCAGCGCCAAAGGGTTTCCCTCCTACGAGCAGTACTTC
>-|-|TRBJ2-3|TRBV11-2
CASSFGGPPTDTQYF
TGTGCCAGCAGCTTCGGGGGCCCCCCCACAGATACGCAGTATTTT
>TRBD2|few|TRBJ2-1|TRBV20-1
CSARPRVGGLAGGLDNEQFF
TGCAGTGCTAGGCCCCGCGTTGGTGGACTAGCGGGGGGGCTCGACAATGAGCAGTTCTTC